Below, 31 T cell receptor beta chains from the same sample are listed, as sequenced in a study of liver allograft versus peripheral blood T cells. Overall study: Blood and transplanted-liver T cell receptor repertoires from recipients were compared.

TCRdb used MiXCR to reprocess the reads, holding one entry per CDR3 protein. The sample has about 8,400 distinct CDR3 sequences, under 20% seen once. These receptors were taken from a human patient who had a liver transplant. Some of the T cells may derive from the graft donor.

This clonotype is classed as medium-sized. The rearrangement links TRBV6-2 or TRBV6-3 to TRBJ1-6; a possible D gene is TRBD1 (5 bases). V gave up 2 bases and J gave up 8 bases, with 19 bases separating them. CDR3 size: 17 residues. CDR1 and CDR2 (germline): MNHEY, SVGEGT. The CDR3 spells CASSYRGLGLGDSPLHF. DNA of the CDR3: TGTGCCAGCAGTTACCGGGGCTTAGGCCTAGGGGATTCACCCCTCCACTTT.

The genes are TRBV19 and TRBJ1-4; 7 bases agree with TRBD1. V shed 5 bases, J shed 6 bases, and the junction held 9 bases outside the gene matches. There are 15 residues in the CDR3. Germline CDR1 reads LNHDA; CDR2 reads SQIVND (reference sequence). The CDR3 loop reads CASSPRGGFDEKLFF. The DNA for the CDR3 is TGTGCCAGTAGTCCCAGGGGGGGATTTGATGAAAAACTGTTTTTT.

This clonotype was counted many times. The CDR3 nucleotides read TGTGCCAGCAGTGTAAACGAGCAGTACTTC. Translated, it gives CASSVNEQYF. The rearrangement uses TRBV6-1 and TRBJ2-7; D not certain. Germline CDR1 and CDR2: MNHNS and SASEGT. The CDR3 contains 10 residues. Deletions cut 4 bases from V and 5 bases from J, with 3 bases between.

The V call is TRBV12-3 or TRBV12-4, the J call TRBJ1-1; a weak D match, TRBD1 (5 bases). The V end was cut by 3 bases, the J end by 4 bases, with 12 bases between. This CDR3 is 14 amino acids long. CDR3 sequence: CASSFPREGTEAFF. The CDR3 nucleotides are TGTGCCAGCAGTTTCCCCAGGGAGGGCACTGAAGCTTTCTTT.

To note about this clonotype: This clone may be a read error of a much larger clone one base away. The V and J genes are TRBV27 and TRBJ1-1; D is unresolved. This CDR3 comprises 11 residues. Germline assignment: CDR1 MNHEY and CDR2 SMNVEV (reference sequence). The ends were cut back, 10 bases at V and 1 base at J, with 7 bases in the middle. The DNA of the CDR3 is TGTGCCAACCTAGGGAACACTGAAGCTTTCTTT. As protein: CANLGNTEAFF.

This clonotype is labeled as medium-sized. The chain couples TRBV6-5 to TRBJ1-2; no clear D. CDR1 and CDR2 from the germline V gene are MNHEY and SVGAGI. Trimming took off 0 bases at V and 7 bases at J, with 15 bases between the two ends. CDR3 size: 15 residues. This CDR3 reads CASSYSKNLVRGYTF. The CDR3 region has the DNA TGTGCCAGCAGTTACTCGAAAAATCTCGTGCGTGGCTACACCTTC.

Sample share makes this clonotype medium-sized (0.01 to 0.1%). J is TRBJ1-2 and V is TRBV29-1, with a weak D call TRBD1 (6 bases). The CDR3 contains 16 residues. V gave up 0 bases and J gave up 8 bases, with 22 bases separating them. Germline V gene lookup returns CDR1 SQVTM and CDR2 ANQGSEA. As DNA, the CDR3 is TGCAGCGTTGAAGATCTTCAGGGACAAGGCCTTGTGGGCTACACCTTC. It codes for CSVEDLQGQGLVGYTF.

V and J are TRBV6-1 and TRBJ2-7; TRBD1 aligns across 10 bases. This CDR3 region has 13 residues. In germline, CDR1 is MNHNS, CDR2 SASEGT. V was pared by 6 bases and J by 5 bases, with 4 bases of the junction left unmatched. CDR3 bases: TGTGCCAGCAGCCCGACAGGGGGCCACGAGCAGTACTTC. The encoded protein is CASSPTGGHEQYF.

CDR3 in amino acids: CASTWGLAGGRTGELFF. DNA for the CDR3: TGTGCCAGTACCTGGGGACTAGCGGGGGGGAGGACCGGGGAGCTGTTTTTT. The rearrangement joins TRBV19 to TRBJ2-2; 16 bases are a match to TRBD2. Germline-derived CDR1 and CDR2 are LNHDA and SQIVND (reference sequence). The CDR3 covers 17 residues. V dropped 7 bases and J dropped 5; count of bases not matched to a gene: 7.

V is TRBV27 and J is TRBJ1-1, with 9 positions matching TRBD1. Germline V gene sequence: CDR1 MNHEY, CDR2 SMNVEV (reference sequence). CDR3 size: 14 residues. Trimming removed 4 bases from V and 6 bases from J; junction bases left unmatched: 6. CDR3 loop: CASSSPTGGPEAFF. CDR3 coding DNA: TGTGCCAGCAGTTCCCCCACAGGGGGCCCTGAAGCTTTCTTT.

This clonotype showed up just a few times. The chain uses TRBV12-3 or TRBV12-4 and TRBJ2-7, with D unclear. Trimming took off 5 bases at V and 1 base at J, with 9 bases between the two ends. The CDR3 spans 13 residues. CDR3 sequence (DNA): TGTGCCAGCAGTCCAACAGCGTCCTACGAGCAGTACTTC. It yields the protein CASSPTASYEQYF.

The chain recombines TRBV12-3 or TRBV12-4 with TRBJ2-7; 7 nucleotides align to TRBD1. The CDR3 consists of 17 residues. J gave up 2 bases and V 4 bases, and 14 bases lay outside the gene matches. The CDR3 region is CASSSSSTNRGTYEQYF. Here the CDR3 DNA reads TGTGCCAGCAGTTCCTCATCGACTAACAGGGGAACCTACGAGCAGTACTTC.

The chain is built from TRBV20-1 and TRBJ1-2; unclear D gene. The length of the CDR3 is 13 residues. Germline V lookup: CDR1 DFQATT, CDR2 SNEGSKA (reference sequence). Deletions cut 2 bases from V and 6 bases from J, with 13 bases between. The CDR3 loop reads CSARKLDSHGYTF. The DNA for the CDR3 is TGCAGTGCTAGAAAGCTGGACTCCCATGGCTACACCTTC.

The chain couples TRBV5-4 to TRBJ1-1; D not resolved. In germline, CDR1 is SGHNT, CDR2 YYREEE (reference sequence). V shed 0 bases and J shed 2 bases, with 2 bases lying between them. The CDR3 consists of 12 residues. The CDR3 DNA sequence: TGTGCCAGCAGCTTGGCTAACACTGAAGCTTTCTTT. Translated: CASSLANTEAFF.

This clonotype is medium-sized. V usage is TRBV27 and J usage is TRBJ1-1; D remains unclear. The V end lost 3 bases, the J end lost 1 base, and 9 bases lay between the germline ends. Germline CDR1 is MNHEY and CDR2 is SMNVEV (reference sequence). This CDR3 has 14 residues. This CDR3 reads CASSLGGSNTEAFF. The DNA of the CDR3 is TGTGCCAGCAGTTTGGGTGGGTCGAACACTGAAGCTTTCTTT.

This clonotype was counted between two and nine times. The chain links TRBV6-5 to TRBJ1-2; D is possibly TRBD1 (5 bases). Deletions cut 7 bases from V and 3 bases from J, with 12 bases between. The germline gives CDR1 MNHEY, CDR2 SVGAGI. CDR3 size: 13 residues. The CDR3 DNA follows: TGTGCCAGCACCTCAGGGAGGTACTATGGCTACACCTTC. This sequence encodes CASTSGRYYGYTF.

CDR3 sequence reads: CATSRDLKGNEQYF. CDR3 in DNA: TGTGCCACCAGCAGAGATCTAAAAGGAAACGAGCAGTACTTC. This rearrangement joins TRBV15 to TRBJ2-7; no clear D. CDR3 length: 14 amino acids. Looked up from germline, CDR1 is LNHNV and CDR2 is YYDKDF (reference sequence). The germline V and J ends were trimmed by 0 bases and 5 bases, with 11 bases remaining between them. Using reference TRBV15 and TRBJ2-7 for the parts outside the CDR3, the full variable domain is DAMVIQNPRYQVTQFGKPVTLSCSQTLNHNVMYWYQQKSSQAPKLLFHYYDKDFNNEADTPDNFQSRRPNTSFCFLDIRSPGLGDTAMYLCATSRDLKGNEQYFGPGTRLTVT.

By sample fraction, this clonotype is medium-sized. This chain links TRBV7-9 with TRBJ1-4; possible D gene TRBD1, 5 bases. The CDR3 contains 12 residues. Trimming left V 1 base short and J 15 bases short, with 12 bases between. Germline loops: CDR1 SEHNR, CDR2 FQNEAQ (reference sequence). As DNA, the CDR3 is TGTGCCAGCAGCTTAGGGATCGGGGGGATGTTTTTT. It encodes CASSLGIGGMFF.

By share, this clonotype ranks as medium-sized. V and J are TRBV29-1 and TRBJ2-5; D is possibly TRBD2 (6 bases). Germline-derived CDR1 and CDR2 are SQVTM and ANQGSEA. V gave up 2 bases and J gave up 2 bases, with 18 bases separating them. This CDR3 has 16 amino acids. CDR3 DNA: TGCAGCGTTGAAATTCGGGGGACCCGTTTTCAAGAGACCCAGTACTTC. It translates to CSVEIRGTRFQETQYF.

There are a few counts of this clonotype. V and J are TRBV6-1 and TRBJ2-7; no clear D. CDR1 is MNHNS and CDR2 is SASEGT in the germline V gene. CDR3 size: 11 residues. Trimming took 3 bases from V and 1 from J, leaving 1 base between them. DNA for the CDR3: TGTGCCAGCAGTGATTCCTACGAGCAGTACTTC. This translates into CASSDSYEQYF.

This clonotype was recorded a few times. The chain is built from TRBV5-6 and TRBJ2-7, with 7 bases that match TRBD1. Germline CDR1 is SGHDT and CDR2 is YYEEEE. The CDR3 is 13 amino acids. The ends lost 4 bases at V and 3 bases at J; junction bases unmatched: 4. This CDR3 is CASSRDSLYEQYF. DNA of the CDR3: TGTGCCAGCAGCCGGGACAGCCTCTACGAGCAGTACTTC.

The V call is TRBV6-6, the J call TRBJ2-7; weak D call: TRBD1 (5 bases). V dropped 4 bases and J dropped 7 bases, with 14 bases sitting between them. Germline lookup yields CDR1 MNHNY and CDR2 SVGAGI (reference sequence). This CDR3 comprises 13 residues. CDR3 nucleotide sequence: TGTGCCAGCAGTTTAGGGAAGGGGTATGAGCAGTACTTC. Amino acids: CASSLGKGYEQYF.

By share, this clonotype counts as medium-sized. The V gene is TRBV7-9, the J gene TRBJ1-1; weak D call: TRBD1 (5 bases). V lost 5 bases, J lost 4 bases, and 23 bases lay in between. Germline V gene data show CDR1 as SEHNR and CDR2 as FQNEAQ (reference sequence). The CDR3 has 17 residues. The CDR3 region is CASSELIQGSRGTEAFF. DNA for the CDR3: TGTGCCAGCAGCGAACTCATTCAGGGTTCCCGGGGCACTGAAGCTTTCTTT.

By share, this clonotype ranks as medium-sized. This chain links TRBV6-5 with TRBJ1-1; D uncertain. The CDR3 is 14 amino acids. CDR1 and CDR2 from the germline V gene are MNHEY and SVGAGI. V dropped 2 bases and J dropped 1 base, with 8 bases sitting between them. The chain's CDR3 is CASSYRGPNTEAFF. The CDR3 DNA follows: TGTGCCAGCAGTTACCGCGGGCCGAACACTGAAGCTTTCTTT.

This chain joins TRBV12-3 or TRBV12-4 and TRBJ1-2; D not certain. V was pared by 5 bases and J by 8 bases, with 21 bases between. The CDR3 has 15 residues. The CDR3 DNA reads as TGTGCCAGCAGTAACCCCTCACCGGACGCGGGGGGCTACACCTTC. It is translated as CASSNPSPDAGGYTF.

This clonotype turned up a few times. The chain joins TRBV14 to TRBJ1-1; D might be TRBD1 (5 bases). V dropped 1 base and J dropped 0 bases, with 9 bases sitting between them. This CDR3 contains 15 residues. Germline loops: CDR1 SGHDN, CDR2 FVKESK. CDR3 nucleotides: TGTGCCAGCAGCCAAGTCAAGGACATGAACACTGAAGCTTTCTTT. It encodes CASSQVKDMNTEAFF. Combining the CDR3 with reference TRBV14 and TRBJ1-1 gives the whole variable domain EAGVTQFPSHSVIEKGQTVTLRCDPISGHDNLYWYRRVMGKEIKFLLHFVKESKQDESGMPNNRFLAERTGGTYSTLKVQPAELEDSGVYFCASSQVKDMNTEAFFGQGTRLTVV.

By frequency in the sample, this clonotype is medium-sized (0.01 to 0.1%). The genes are TRBV13 and TRBJ2-7, with 7 bases matching TRBD1. Per the germline V gene, CDR1 is PRHDT and CDR2 is FYEKMQ (reference sequence). This CDR3 spans 14 amino acids. V lost 3 bases, J lost 2 bases, and 4 bases stayed unmatched. The CDR3 is CASSFGQVTYEQYF. CDR3 bases: TGTGCCAGCAGCTTCGGACAGGTTACCTACGAGCAGTACTTC.

This clonotype is classed as medium-sized. V and J are TRBV18 and TRBJ1-1; tentatively, D is TRBD1 (5 bases). Per the germline V gene, CDR1 is KGHSH and CDR2 is LQKENI. The CDR3 runs 14 residues. The V and J ends lost 1 base and 4 bases respectively, with 10 bases between them. The CDR3 coding sequence is TGTGCCAGCTCACCACGGGGGGAGGGCACTGAAGCTTTCTTT. Protein product: CASSPRGEGTEAFF.

The sample holds many counts of this clonotype. This chain links TRBV15 with TRBJ1-2; TRBD1 agrees at 9 bases. Germline CDR1 LNHNV, CDR2 YYDKDF (reference sequence). This CDR3 contains 14 residues. Unmatched junction bases numbered 6, after V lost 5 bases and J lost 5 bases. The CDR3 DNA follows: TGTGCCACCAGCCTTACAGGGGGCGGGTATGGCTACACCTTC. Its protein product is CATSLTGGGYGYTF.

This clonotype was counted a few times. This chain connects TRBV6-1 to TRBJ2-7, with 7 bases aligning to TRBD2. Germline V lookup: CDR1 MNHNS, CDR2 SASEGT. Losses at the gene ends were 6 bases for V and 3 bases for J; bases not matched to a gene: 2. This CDR3 has 12 residues. The CDR3 DNA sequence: TGTGCCAGCAGAGGGACTAACTACGAGCAGTACTTC. This codes for CASRGTNYEQYF.

In this sample, this clonotype is medium-sized. The rearrangement links TRBV19 to TRBJ1-1, with no clear D. The V gene lost 3 bases and the J gene lost 4 bases, with 9 bases spanning the gap. The germline gives CDR1 LNHDA, CDR2 SQIVND (reference sequence). The CDR3 is made up of 13 amino acids. The CDR3 sequence: CASSMELGTEAFF. As DNA, the CDR3 is TGTGCCAGTAGTATGGAGTTGGGCACTGAAGCTTTCTTT.